This TCR beta chain came from a study of response to subunit inactivated influenza vaccine. Findings and limits, study-wide: It was the authors' suggestion that each seasonal influenza vaccination recruits few new T cells.

A few counts support this clonotype. What it recognizes is unknown. This CDR3 contains 12 residues. Deletions cut 5 bases from V and 5 bases from J, with 10 bases between. TCRdb re-derived calls from the RT-PCR reads in MiXCR, one entry per CDR3 protein. The table includes roughly 790,000 distinct CDR3 sequences, less than 25% detected once. The chain carries TRBV12-3 or TRBV12-4 and TRBJ2-7, with D perhaps TRBD2 (5 bases). Sequenced here: PBMCs from blood, sampled around 5 days after vaccination. This clonotype was sampled from a man aged 50 to 59 who received an inactivated influenza vaccine. The CDR3 region has the DNA TGTGCCAGCAGTCCGCGGAGGAACGAGCAGTACTTC. Its protein is CASSPRRNEQYF.